This TCR beta chain was captured by sequencing in a study of blood T cells in healthy people across ages. Using a J-beta primer mix together with a sample-barcoded 5' primer, a second PCR was run for about 6 to 12 cycles. Each cDNA was tagged by a template-switch adaptor containing 12 random nucleotides. TCRdb reprocessed the 5' RACE reads via MiXCR and lists one record per CDR3 protein. The sample carries around 1,000,000 distinct CDR3 sequences, around 25% recorded once. Comment on this clonotype: No antigen is known for it. The junction does not match germline at one end; this may be a read error.

Extractions gave at least 5 micrograms of total RNA per sample. Study results and limitations: As naive T cell percentage varied, TCR beta diversity correlated strongly with it.

The CDR3 is 15 amino acids. Per germline, CDR1 SGDLS and CDR2 YYNGEE. These data were also filed under a second study, of T cells of mothers and their children.

V usage is TRBV9 and J usage is TRBJ1-1; the D gene is possibly TRBD1 (6 bases). The sample comprised blood. The TCR comes from a girl aged 2-9 years in good health. This CDR3 reads CASSATGHWDTEAFF. CDR3 sequence (DNA): TGTGCCAGCAGCGCAACCGGCCACTGGGACACTGAGGCTTTCTTT.